The 20 T cell receptor beta chains below come from one sample, sequenced in a study of identical twins (dated by TCRdb to about 2016). The library was produced with 5' RACE. TCRdb shows the sequencer as Illumina HiSeq 2000. TCRdb cleaned the public reads at Q25 with fastp, built clones with MiXCR and kept in-frame beta chains. Identical CDR3 proteins give one entry, which carries the most common genes and DNA. A total of about 340,000 distinct CDR3 sequences appear in this sample, 7% to 9.5% of them only once. Of the sample, 8% to 10% is held by the ten largest clones. Sequenced sample: naive T cells sorted from blood. Interpreted using the paper, the cell subset or site label stands for: cells isolated with a human naive T-cell isolation kit. These receptor sequences come from a woman in her forties or fifties in good health.

A few counts support this clonotype. The chain couples TRBV21-1 to TRBJ1-5; TRBD1 reflects the table's D call only, with no check against the DNA. TRBV21-1 represents a pseudogene. The CDR3 runs to 18 residues. The CDR3, as DNA: TGTGCCAGCACTCACCGGGACAGGGGAATGTGGGACAATCAGCCCCAGCATTTT. It is translated as CASTHRDRGMWDNQPQHF.

The CDR3 nucleotides are TGCAGTGCTAGGGTCCAGGGGAATCAGCCCCAGCATTTT. Protein: CSARVQGNQPQHF. The J gene is TRBJ1-5, the V gene TRBV20-1, with D perhaps matching TRBD1 (6 bases). Between the trimmed V and J ends, which lost 3 bases and 4 bases, there was a span of 10 bases. Germline V gene data show CDR1 as DFQATT and CDR2 as SNEGSKA (reference sequence). This CDR3 is 13 amino acids long.

This clonotype showed up many times. This chain connects TRBV10-2 to TRBJ1-2; D is ambiguous. Trimming shortened V by 3 bases and J by 8 bases, and 13 bases separated the two germline ends. The V gene's germline CDR1 is WSHSY and CDR2 SAAADI. The CDR3 covers 13 residues. The CDR3 loop reads CASSESGFLGYTF. CDR3 sequence (DNA): TGCGCCAGCAGTGAATCCGGGTTCTTAGGCTACACCTTC.

This clonotype was detected many times. The chain employs TRBV5-5 and TRBJ1-4, with no clear D. There are 15 residues in the CDR3. Trimming shortened V by 4 bases and J by 4 bases, and 14 bases separated the two germline ends. Germline values: CDR1 SGHKS, CDR2 YYEKEE (reference sequence). The CDR3 protein is CASSPGLAINEKLFF. For the CDR3, the DNA is TGTGCCAGCAGCCCCGGGTTGGCTATTAATGAAAAACTGTTTTTT.

Comments on this clonotype: One junction end disagrees with the germline gene, perhaps due to a read error. The J gene is TRBJ2-7, the V gene TRBV6-5, with D perhaps TRBD1 (6 bases). The CDR3 sequence is 13 residues long. The germline V gene encodes CDR1 MNHEY and CDR2 SVGAGI. CDR3 sequence (DNA): TGTGCCAGCACCGAGGACAGCTCCTACGAGCCGTACTTC. Protein product: CASTEDSSYEPYF.

This clonotype turned up a few times. The chain employs TRBV2 and TRBJ2-7; TRBD2 matches 13 bases. The CDR3 contains 14 residues. CDR1 is SNHLY, CDR2 FYNNEI, per germline. Trimming removed 7 bases from V and 4 bases from J; junction bases left unmatched: 4. The CDR3 reads CASTRTSGSYEQYV. CDR3 DNA sequence: TGTGCCAGCACGAGGACTAGCGGGAGTTACGAGCAGTACGTC.

V and J are TRBV10-3 and TRBJ2-7, with 8 positions matching TRBD1. The CDR3 is made up of 14 amino acids. Germline V gene sequence: CDR1 ENHRY, CDR2 SYGVKD. The V gene end was trimmed by 7 bases and the J gene end by 6 bases; junction bases not matched to a gene: 11. CDR3 in amino acids: CAITPDRDTAEQYV. The CDR3 DNA follows: TGTGCCATCACCCCGGACAGGGACACTGCCGAGCAGTACGTC.

The CDR3 coding sequence is TGCAGTGCTAAAAGCCCAGTTTCTGATACGCAGTATTTT. Translation gives CSAKSPVSDTQYF. The chain joins TRBV20-1 to TRBJ2-3; D is uncertain. V lost 4 bases, J lost 6 bases, and 14 bases lay in between. This CDR3 contains 13 residues. CDR1 is DFQATT and CDR2 is SNEGSKA in the germline V gene (reference sequence).

This clonotype appeared a few times. This chain uses TRBV2 with TRBJ1-2; D is unclear. The V gene's germline CDR1 is SNHLY and CDR2 FYNNEI. This CDR3 has 12 amino acids. V was pared by 6 bases and J by 6 bases, with 11 bases between. CDR3 coding DNA: TGTGCCAGCAGCATCCTTGCGGATGGCTACACCTTC. Translating it yields CASSILADGYTF.

The table lists this clonotype with a few counts. This chain joins TRBV12-3 or TRBV12-4 and TRBJ1-5, with 10 bases matching TRBD1. The CDR3 consists of 13 residues. Trimming removed 7 bases from V and 6 bases from J; junction bases left unmatched: 3. The CDR3 DNA reads TGTGCCAGCACGAGGACAGGGGGTCAGCCCCAGCATTTT. Its protein product is CASTRTGGQPQHF.

This clonotype was observed a few times. This chain joins TRBV29-1 and TRBJ2-2; possible D gene TRBD1, 6 bases. The ends were cut back, 6 bases at V and 3 bases at J, with 8 bases in the middle. Germline V CDR1 and CDR2: SQVTM, ANQGSEA. This CDR3 region has 12 residues. CDR3 bases: TGCAGCGTACAGGGATACACCGGGGAGCTGTTTTTT. Translating it yields CSVQGYTGELFF.

This chain connects TRBV6-2 or TRBV6-3 to TRBJ2-1; TRBD2 is a possible D gene (5 bases). From germline, CDR1 is MNHEY and CDR2 SVGEGT. The germline V and J ends were trimmed by 5 bases and 3 bases, with 26 bases remaining between them. This CDR3 is 19 amino acids long. The CDR3 loop reads CASSDLSPPGTRHYNEQFF. DNA for the CDR3: TGTGCCAGCAGTGACTTAAGCCCACCGGGAACAAGACACTACAATGAGCAGTTCTTC.

The rearrangement joins TRBV28 to TRBJ2-1; weak D call: TRBD2 (5 bases). This CDR3 contains 13 residues. The V gene's germline CDR1 is MDHEN and CDR2 SYDVKM. The V and J ends lost 6 bases and 6 bases respectively, with 12 bases between them. This CDR3 is CASSISSSNEQFF. The DNA for the CDR3 is TGTGCCAGCAGCATCTCTAGCAGCAATGAGCAGTTCTTC.

This clonotype came up a few times. This sequence joins TRBV7-2 and TRBJ2-1, with 8 nucleotides matching TRBD2. This CDR3 is built from 18 residues. Trimming cost V 5 bases and J 1 base; bases outside gene matches: 13. Germline V gene sequence: CDR1 SGHTA, CDR2 FQGNSA. The CDR3: CASSPLPQREWSYNEQFF. As DNA, the CDR3 is TGTGCCAGCAGCCCACTTCCCCAGCGGGAGTGGTCCTACAATGAGCAGTTCTTC.

In its sample, this clonotype was seen many times. The chain joins TRBV18 to TRBJ2-7, with 12 bases fitting TRBD2. The CDR3 runs 15 residues. Germline CDR1 is KGHSH and CDR2 is LQKENI. V trimming: 5 bases; J trimming: 1 base; junction bases outside the gene matches: 3. CDR3 sequence: CASSEGLAGSYEQYV. CDR3 DNA: TGTGCCAGCTCAGAGGGACTAGCGGGTTCCTACGAGCAGTACGTC.

This clonotype was seen only a few times. The rearrangement links TRBV5-6 to TRBJ2-7; tentative D call: TRBD2 (5 bases). Trimming cost V 4 bases and J 6 bases, with 20 bases left between them. In germline, CDR1 is SGHDT, CDR2 YYEEEE. The CDR3 covers 15 residues. The CDR3, as DNA: TGTGCCAGCAGCGGCCTGGGCCCAGGAGGTGGCGAGCAGTACTTC. It translates to CASSGLGPGGGEQYF.

This clonotype has more than one count but fewer than ten. The V call is TRBV5-4, the J call TRBJ2-5, with D possibly TRBD1 on 5 matching bases. Looked up from germline, CDR1 is SGHNT and CDR2 is YYREEE (reference sequence). CDR3 length equals 15 residues. Trimming removed 0 bases from V and 5 bases from J, with 14 bases in between. CDR3 amino acids: CASSLGEGAGETQYF. CDR3 in DNA: TGTGCCAGCAGCTTGGGAGAAGGGGCAGGGGAGACCCAGTACTTC.

The chain combines TRBV19 with TRBJ2-1, with unresolved D. V was cut by 5 bases and J by 11 bases, with 13 bases left in between. Per the germline V gene, CDR1 is LNHDA and CDR2 is SQIVND (reference sequence). The CDR3 is 12 residues long. CDR3 amino acids: CASSLYSLKQFF. CDR3 coding DNA: TGTGCCAGTAGTTTATACAGCTTGAAGCAGTTCTTC.

The V call is TRBV10-3, the J call TRBJ1-3, with D possibly being TRBD1 (5 bases). V was pared by 7 bases and J by 2 bases, with 9 bases between. In germline, CDR1 is ENHRY, CDR2 SYGVKD. The CDR3 totals 13 residues. The CDR3 here is CAITSGTGNTIYF. The CDR3 DNA is TGTGCCATCACTTCAGGGACTGGAAACACCATATATTTT.

This clonotype was seen many times. The rearrangement links TRBV12-3 or TRBV12-4 to TRBJ2-3; D is perhaps TRBD1 or TRBD2 (6 bases each). The V gene lost 4 bases and the J gene lost 4 bases, with 18 bases spanning the gap. The CDR3 length is 16 residues. CDR3 sequence (DNA): TGTGCCAGCAGTTCAGACAGGAGGGGTGTTTCAGATACGCAGTATTTT. Its protein is CASSSDRRGVSDTQYF.